The 30 T cell receptor beta chains reported below all come from one sample, sequenced in a study of Ad26.COV2.S vaccination and SARS-CoV-2 variants. Treatment indicated: some 20 received Ad26.COV2.S at low or high dose, single or two shots; about 5 received placebo; per-sample allocation not given. Each sample was drawn 63 days after the first injection (of vaccine or placebo). Clones were sequenced by immunoSEQ multiplex PCR, and TCRdb holds only the in-frame ones, with some missing. This table holds more than 400,000 clones, 80% to 95% found once. The sample in question was peripheral blood, obtained in a trial of Ad26.COV2.S vaccine versus placebo. The receptors here all came from a person between 18 and 65 years old who received the Ad26.COV2.S COVID-19 vaccine or a placebo.

V gene TRBV18 combines with J gene TRBJ2-7, with D perhaps TRBD1 or TRBD2 (5 bases each). V lost 4 bases to trimming and J lost 6 bases, with 22 bases between them. Germline CDR1 is KGHSH and CDR2 is LQKENI. The CDR3 loop spans 16 amino acids. The CDR3 DNA reads TGTGCCAGCTCACTGTCCCAACCGGGGCCCCTTGGCGAGCAGTACTTC. Protein product: CASSLSQPGPLGEQYF.

CDR3 protein: CASSEFRDSGNTIYF. CDR3 coding DNA: TGCGCCAGCAGTGAGTTCCGGGATTCTGGAAACACCATATATTTT. The V and J genes are TRBV10-1 and TRBJ1-3; the D is unclear. The CDR3 is 15 amino acids. Trimming pared 1 base from V and 1 base from J, leaving 8 bases between. CDR1 and CDR2 from the germline V gene are WNHNN and SYGVQD (reference sequence).

The sample holds a few counts of this clone. The V gene is TRBV28, the J gene TRBJ1-2; no clear D. CDR1 is MDHEN and CDR2 is SYDVKM in the germline V gene. The CDR3 contains 11 residues. V lost 7 bases and J lost 4, with 7 bases in between. CDR3 sequence reads: CASNELYGYTF. The CDR3 coding sequence is TGTGCCAGCAATGAGCTCTATGGCTACACCTTC.

The chain carries TRBV10-2 and TRBJ1-5, with 7 bases lining up with TRBD1. With 8 bases clipped from V and 0 bases from J, the junction kept 10 bases outside the gene matches. CDR1 is WSHSY, CDR2 SAAADI, per germline. The CDR3 is 16 amino acids. CDR3 sequence: CASLPGQADSNQPQHF. The CDR3 bases are TGCGCCAGCCTACCTGGACAGGCCGATAGCAATCAGCCCCAGCATTTT.

On this clone: The sample holds other DNA sequences that translate to the same CDR3. The gene calls are TRBV27 and TRBJ2-7, with D possibly TRBD1 on 6 matching bases. V dropped 3 bases and J dropped 4 bases, with 10 bases sitting between them. Germline assignment: CDR1 MNHEY and CDR2 SMNVEV (reference sequence). CDR3 length: 13 residues. The CDR3 is CASSFAGTYEQYF. As DNA, the CDR3 is TGTGCCAGCAGTTTCGCAGGGACATACGAGCAGTACTTC.

This chain uses TRBV15 with TRBJ1-4; D remains unclear. Between the trimmed V and J ends, which lost 4 bases and 6 bases, there was a span of 27 bases. The germline V gene has CDR1 LNHNV and CDR2 YYDKDF (reference sequence). CDR3 length equals 19 residues. CDR3 sequence reads: CATSTVAPGVLGLDEKLFF. CDR3 coding DNA: TGTGCCACCAGCACGGTCGCCCCCGGGGTTCTGGGGTTGGATGAAAAACTGTTTTTT.

V and J are TRBV6-2 or TRBV6-3 and TRBJ1-5; 9 nucleotides agree with TRBD1. With V trimmed by 6 bases and J by 6 bases, 9 bases remained unmatched. Germline values: CDR1 MNHEY, CDR2 SVGEGT. The CDR3 extends over 15 amino acids. Here the CDR3 reads CASSSTGGGLQPQHF. CDR3 sequence (DNA): TGTGCCAGCAGCTCCACAGGGGGCGGCCTTCAGCCCCAGCATTTT.

The chain combines TRBV7-2 with TRBJ2-7; TRBD2 matches 7 bases. CDR1 is SGHTA, CDR2 FQGNSA, per germline. With V trimmed by 8 bases and J by 1 base, 14 bases remained unmatched. The CDR3 length is 16 residues. CDR3 sequence reads: CASGPLTGTKSYEQYF. The CDR3 nucleotides are TGTGCCAGCGGCCCTCTCACCGGGACTAAATCCTACGAGCAGTACTTC.

This clone was seen only once. The rearrangement uses TRBV3-1 (or the pseudogene TRBV3-2) and TRBJ2-5, with D tentatively TRBD2 (5 bases). Germline V lookup: CDR1 LGHDT, CDR2 YNNKEL (reference sequence). This CDR3 contains 15 residues. Trimming stripped 0 bases from V and 3 bases from J, with 11 bases between. The CDR3 DNA reads TGTGCCAGCAGCCAAGATAAGCTAGCCAAAGAGACCCAGTACTTC. The encoded protein is CASSQDKLAKETQYF.

The chain employs TRBV19 and TRBJ2-7; maybe TRBD2 (6 bases). V lost 5 bases and J 0 bases, leaving 20 bases between the germline ends. CDR3 length: 17 residues. CDR1 LNHDA and CDR2 SQIVND come from the germline V gene (reference sequence). The CDR3 coding sequence is TGTGCCAGTAGTCGCCGGTTTGGGCGGGGTTCCTCCTACGAGCAGTACTTC. Protein product: CASSRRFGRGSSYEQYF.

The rearrangement links TRBV2 to TRBJ2-3; D is perhaps TRBD2 (6 bases). Trimming removed 6 bases from V and 4 bases from J, with 14 bases in between. CDR3 length: 14 amino acids. The germline gives CDR1 SNHLY, CDR2 FYNNEI. The CDR3 loop reads CASRFRRVADTQYF. In DNA, the CDR3 is TGTGCCAGCAGGTTTAGGAGGGTGGCAGATACGCAGTATTTT.

The rearrangement links TRBV24-1 to TRBJ1-2; 10 bases match TRBD1. This CDR3 spans 14 amino acids. Germline assignment: CDR1 KGHDR and CDR2 SFDVKD. Unmatched junction bases numbered 4, after V lost 4 bases and J lost 6 bases. The CDR3 region is CATSDPGTGDGYTF. CDR3 in DNA: TGTGCCACCAGTGACCCCGGGACAGGGGATGGCTACACCTTC.

The chain combines TRBV2 with TRBJ1-1; D may be TRBD1 (5 bases). This CDR3 has 13 amino acids. V was clipped by 4 bases and J by 1 base, with 7 bases between them. The V gene's germline CDR1 is SNHLY and CDR2 FYNNEI. This CDR3 reads CASSVRENTEAFF. CDR3 coding DNA: TGTGCCAGCAGTGTCAGGGAGAACACTGAAGCTTTCTTT.

This sequence joins TRBV9 and TRBJ1-1; tentative D call: TRBD1 (6 bases). Trimming stripped 3 bases from V and 2 bases from J, with 11 bases between. The germline CDR1 and CDR2 sequences are SGDLS and YYNGEE. The CDR3 spans 14 residues. The CDR3 reads CASSAGHTNTEAFF. The DNA of the CDR3 is TGTGCCAGCAGCGCGGGACACACCAACACTGAAGCTTTCTTT.

This clone was observed a few times. The chain combines TRBV7-2 with TRBJ2-1, with D possibly TRBD2 on 5 matching bases. Germline CDR1 and CDR2: SGHTA and FQGNSA. Trimming took 5 bases from V and 7 from J, leaving 15 bases between them. The CDR3 is 14 residues long. The CDR3 sequence: CASSPYRTGNEQFF. The CDR3 DNA reads TGTGCCAGCAGCCCGTACCGGACGGGGAATGAGCAGTTCTTC.

This rearrangement joins TRBV4-1 to TRBJ2-7; TRBD2 matches at 8 bases. The V gene end was trimmed by 0 bases and the J gene end by 1 base; junction bases not matched to a gene: 11. The germline V gene has CDR1 MGHRA and CDR2 YSYEKL. The CDR3 has 18 amino acids. The CDR3 here is CASSQESGGASWSYEQYF. The CDR3 DNA follows: TGCGCCAGCAGCCAAGAGTCCGGGGGGGCGAGTTGGTCCTACGAGCAGTACTTC.

The chain couples TRBV5-1 to TRBJ1-4, with D maybe TRBD1 (6 bases). CDR1 and CDR2 from the germline V gene are SGHRS and YFSETQ. The CDR3 length is 17 residues. Trimming cost V 1 base and J 5 bases, with 18 bases left between them. The CDR3 region is CASSLRSGERGNEKLFF. CDR3 coding DNA: TGCGCCAGCAGCTTGAGGTCAGGGGAAAGGGGCAATGAAAAACTGTTTTTT.

This chain connects TRBV10-2 to TRBJ1-2, with D maybe TRBD1 (5 bases). In germline, CDR1 is WSHSY, CDR2 SAAADI. With 6 bases removed from V and 9 bases from J, the gap between germline ends came to 20 bases. This CDR3 region has 14 residues. CDR3 coding DNA: TGCGCCAGCAGGGACACCCGGGGCCCGTTAAGCTACACCTTC. Protein product: CASRDTRGPLSYTF.

On this clone: Other DNA sequences of this sample code for an identical CDR3. This chain connects TRBV24-1 to TRBJ2-7; possibly TRBD2 for D (5 bases). Trimming took off 3 bases at V and 2 bases at J, with 7 bases between the two ends. The CDR3 is 13 amino acids. Germline assignment: CDR1 KGHDR and CDR2 SFDVKD. CDR3 nucleotides: TGTGCCACCAGTGATCGGGGTGCCTACGAGCAGTACTTC. Translation: CATSDRGAYEQYF.

V is TRBV10-3 and J is TRBJ2-7, with 12 nucleotides matching TRBD2. The CDR3 consists of 16 residues. Trimming took 8 bases from V and 2 from J; bases not matched to a gene: 10. Germline CDR1 ENHRY, CDR2 SYGVKD. CDR3 loop: CAIRSASGGAPYEQYF. CDR3 bases: TGTGCCATCCGTTCGGCTAGCGGGGGGGCCCCCTACGAGCAGTACTTC.

This clone occurred a few times. V is TRBV11-2 and J is TRBJ2-7, with a weak D call TRBD2 (5 bases). Germline V gene sequence: CDR1 SGHAT, CDR2 FQNNGV. V was clipped by 1 base and J by 3 bases, with 7 bases between them. The CDR3 contains 13 residues. The CDR3 protein is CASSLVGDYEQYF. The CDR3 DNA follows: TGTGCCAGCAGCTTAGTCGGGGACTACGAGCAGTACTTC.

The chain joins TRBV28 to TRBJ1-5, with unresolved D. V was trimmed by 2 bases and J by 0 bases, leaving 2 bases between them. CDR1 MDHEN and CDR2 SYDVKM come from the germline V gene. This CDR3 is 13 amino acids long. Here the CDR3 reads CASSLVSNQPQHF. CDR3 sequence (DNA): TGTGCCAGCAGTTTAGTTAGCAATCAGCCCCAGCATTTT.

The chain couples TRBV27 to TRBJ2-3; 15 nucleotides match TRBD2. The germline gives CDR1 MNHEY, CDR2 SMNVEV (reference sequence). The CDR3 spans 19 residues. With V trimmed by 5 bases and J by 1 base, 10 bases remained unmatched. The DNA of the CDR3 is TGTGCCAGCAGTCGCGGACTAGCGGGGGGGAGGTCGGGCACAGATACGCAGTATTTT. It encodes CASSRGLAGGRSGTDTQYF.

The chain uses TRBV7-2 and TRBJ2-2; D remains unclear. Looked up from germline, CDR1 is SGHTA and CDR2 is FQGNSA. V was cut by 4 bases and J by 6 bases, with 6 bases left in between. The CDR3 length is 12 residues. CDR3 coding DNA: TGTGCCAGCAGCTCCTCCCCCGGGGAGCTGTTTTTT. Encoded protein: CASSSSPGELFF.

The chain links TRBV28 to TRBJ2-5; D perhaps matches TRBD1 (8 bases). Germline CDR1 reads MDHEN; CDR2 reads SYDVKM. The CDR3 sequence is 15 residues long. Trimming took 6 bases from V and 4 from J, leaving 18 bases between them. The CDR3 is CASSPQGGALETQYF. The CDR3 DNA sequence: TGTGCCAGCAGCCCACAGGGGGGGGCATTAGAGACCCAGTACTTC.

Note on this clone: This specimen includes other DNA sequences encoding the same CDR3. The rearrangement links TRBV28 to TRBJ1-2; possible D gene TRBD1, 6 bases. This CDR3 spans 12 amino acids. Germline V gene sequence: CDR1 MDHEN, CDR2 SYDVKM. The germline V and J ends were trimmed by 5 bases and 5 bases, with 9 bases remaining between them. CDR3 nucleotide sequence: TGTGCCAGCAGTCGGACAGTTTATGGCTACACCTTC. The encoded protein is CASSRTVYGYTF.

The V and J genes are TRBV15 and TRBJ1-2, with D perhaps matching TRBD1 (5 bases). Trimming removed 0 bases at V and 8 bases at J, with 10 bases between. CDR1 and CDR2 (germline): LNHNV, YYDKDF (reference sequence). The CDR3 has 13 amino acids. The CDR3 loop is CATSRDLRGGYTF. CDR3 DNA sequence: TGTGCCACCAGCAGAGATCTACGGGGGGGCTACACCTTC.

The chain couples TRBV6-6 to TRBJ2-2; D not resolved. V was clipped by 2 bases and J by 4 bases, with 8 bases between them. This CDR3 spans 14 amino acids. Germline CDR1 reads MNHNY; CDR2 reads SVGAGI (reference sequence). The CDR3 protein is CASSYVGITGELFF. DNA for the CDR3: TGTGCCAGCAGTTACGTCGGAATCACCGGGGAGCTGTTTTTT.

The CDR3 DNA sequence: TGTGCCAGCAGCCAAGGCCGGGCCTCCAAAGAGACCCAGTACTTC. The encoded protein is CASSQGRASKETQYF. J is TRBJ2-5 and V is TRBV14; D ambiguous. The V end lost 1 base, the J end lost 3 bases, and 12 bases lay between the germline ends. This CDR3 contains 15 residues. From germline, CDR1 is SGHDN and CDR2 FVKESK.

The V call is TRBV3-1 (or the pseudogene TRBV3-2), the J call TRBJ2-7; 9 nucleotides agree with TRBD1. CDR1 LGHDT and CDR2 YNNKEL come from the germline V gene (reference sequence). V trimming: 6 bases; J trimming: 4 bases; junction bases outside the gene matches: 7. The CDR3 totals 14 residues. This CDR3 is CASSPQGALYEQYF. The CDR3 bases are TGTGCCAGCAGTCCACAGGGGGCTCTGTACGAGCAGTACTTC.